This T cell receptor (beta chain) is from a study of OX40 agonist ivuxolimab in advanced cancers. On the study more broadly: Participants averaged roughly 57 years of age (range about 23 to 90) and were roughly 83% male.

CDR3 length equals 16 residues. V lost 5 bases to trimming and J lost 1 base, with 15 bases between them. Germline values: CDR1 SGHTA, CDR2 FQGNSA. TCRdb's copy holds only in-frame clones and misses some; the assay was immunoSEQ multiplex PCR. The sample contains some 44,000 clones, around 88% of which appear only once. Specimen: CD4+ or CD8+ T cells sorted from blood, collected in a trial of the OX40 agonist ivuxolimab. The chain is built from TRBV7-2 and TRBJ1-5; D ambiguous. The sequence was obtained from an adult with an advanced solid tumor such as melanoma, head and neck, liver or kidney cancer. The CDR3 coding sequence is TGTGCCAGCAGCCCAAACGGGGTTGGAAGCAATCAGCCCCAGCATTTT. Residues: CASSPNGVGSNQPQHF.